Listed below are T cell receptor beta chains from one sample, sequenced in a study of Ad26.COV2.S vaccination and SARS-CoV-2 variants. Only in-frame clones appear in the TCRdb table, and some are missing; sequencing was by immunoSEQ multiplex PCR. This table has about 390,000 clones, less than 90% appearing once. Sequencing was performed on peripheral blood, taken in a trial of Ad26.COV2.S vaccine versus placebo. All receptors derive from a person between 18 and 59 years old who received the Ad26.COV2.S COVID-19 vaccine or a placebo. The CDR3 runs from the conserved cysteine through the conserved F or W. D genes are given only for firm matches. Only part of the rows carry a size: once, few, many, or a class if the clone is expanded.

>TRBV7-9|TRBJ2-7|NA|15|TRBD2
TGTGCCAGCAGCCCACCCTCCGGCGGGGGATACGAGCAGTACTTC
CASSPPSGGGYEQYF
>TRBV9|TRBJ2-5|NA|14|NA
TGTGCCAGCAGTCCTGGACTAAACCAAGAGACCCAGTACTTC
CASSPGLNQETQYF
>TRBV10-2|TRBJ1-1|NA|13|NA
TGCGCCAGCAGTGGCTACCGCACTACTGAAGCTTTCTTT
CASSGYRTTEAFF
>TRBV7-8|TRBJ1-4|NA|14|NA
TGTGCCAGCAGCTTAGCGCTTTCGGGGGGAAAACTGTTTTTT
CASSLALSGGKLFF
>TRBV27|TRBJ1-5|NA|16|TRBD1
TGTGCCAGCAGCGGGACAGGGAGAGGACTCAATCAGCCCCAGCATTTT
CASSGTGRGLNQPQHF
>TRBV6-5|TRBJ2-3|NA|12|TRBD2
TGTGCCAGCAGGCCGACTAGCGGGGGGGCATGTTTT
CASRPTSGGACF
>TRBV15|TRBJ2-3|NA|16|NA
TGTGCCACCAGCAGACGACAGGACCCTAGCACAGATACGCAGTATTTT
CATSRRQDPSTDTQYF
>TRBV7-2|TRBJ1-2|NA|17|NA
TGTGCCAGCAGCTTAGAAGCGGGCTTCTCCTTCTTCTATGGCTACACCTTC
CASSLEAGFSFFYGYTF
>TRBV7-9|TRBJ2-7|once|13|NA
TGTGCCAGCAGTGACCATGGGGCCGACGAGCAGTACTTC
CASSDHGADEQYF
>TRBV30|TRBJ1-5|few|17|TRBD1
TGTGCCTGGAGTGTAGGGGCCGGGACAGGGCTCAATCAGCCCCAGCATTTT
CAWSVGAGTGLNQPQHF
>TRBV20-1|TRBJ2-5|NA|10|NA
TGCAGTTCAGGGATGGAGACCCAGTACTTC
CSSGMETQYF
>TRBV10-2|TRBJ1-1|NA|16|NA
TGCGCCAGCAGTGAAATAGAAGTTTCCCTCTTAGCTGAAGCTTTCTTT
CASSEIEVSLLAEAFF
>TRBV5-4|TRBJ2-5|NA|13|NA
TGTGCCAGCAGGTCGGGAGCCTCAGGGACCCAGTACTTC
CASRSGASGTQYF
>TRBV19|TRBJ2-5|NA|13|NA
TGTGCCAGTAGTTTTGGGGTTGGGGAGACCCAGTACTTC
CASSFGVGETQYF
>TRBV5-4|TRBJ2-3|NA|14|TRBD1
TGTGCCAGCGGGGGACAGCTGAGCACAGATACGCAGTATTTT
CASGGQLSTDTQYF
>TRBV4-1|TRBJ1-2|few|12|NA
TGCGCCAGCAGCCAAGACCCATATGGCTACACCTTC
CASSQDPYGYTF
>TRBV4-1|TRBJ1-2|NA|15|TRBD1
TGCGCCAGCAGCCTTCGTACAGGGGGCGCGGATGGCTACACCTTC
CASSLRTGGADGYTF
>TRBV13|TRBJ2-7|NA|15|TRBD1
TGTGCCAGCAGCCAGAAGGGACAGGGGTTCCACGAGCAGTACTTC
CASSQKGQGFHEQYF